Listed below are T cell receptor beta chains from one sample, sequenced in a study of blood T cell repertoires in COVID-19. Only in-frame clones appear in the TCRdb table, and some are missing; sequencing was by immunoSEQ multiplex PCR. The repertoire holds just over 90,000 clones, with roughly 90% as singletons. Material: peripheral blood. The receptor set was obtained from a human donor with active COVID-19. The donor label of this sample is uncertain. Both conserved end residues are part of each CDR3. The D gene is left open where the match is weak. Clone sizes are given selectively: once, few, many, or a class where the clone is expanded.

J | D | size | V | CDR3 | DNA
TRBJ2-7 | NA | NA | TRBV6-6 | CASSNGLFYEQYF | TGTGCCAGCAGCAACGGACTCTTCTACGAGCAGTACTTC
TRBJ1-2 | TRBD1 | NA | TRBV6-1 | CASKKTTGYHGYTF | TGTGCCAGCAAGAAAACGACAGGGTATCATGGCTACACCTTC
TRBJ2-2 | TRBD2 | NA | TRBV9 | CASSGVLAGGTGELFF | TGTGCCAGCAGCGGAGTACTAGCGGGGGGCACCGGGGAGCTGTTTTTT
TRBJ2-5 | NA | NA | TRBV9 | CASSALKTSPQETQYF | TGTGCCAGCAGCGCCCTAAAGACAAGCCCTCAAGAGACCCAGTACTTC
TRBJ1-2 | TRBD1 | NA | TRBV18 | CASSPQGAGGYTF | TGTGCCAGCTCACCCCAGGGGGCGGGTGGCTACACCTTC
TRBJ1-5 | NA | once | TRBV6-2/TRBV6-3 | CASSYSGGYNQPQHF | TGTGCCAGCAGTTATTCAGGAGGCTACAATCAGCCCCAGCATTTT
TRBJ2-3 | TRBD2 | NA | TRBV6-2/TRBV6-3 | CASSYGLAGVLATDTQYF | TGTGCCAGCAGTTACGGGCTAGCGGGGGTGTTGGCCACAGATACGCAGTATTTT
TRBJ1-2 | NA | NA | TRBV6-2/TRBV6-3 | CASSLRGSDYGYTF | TGTGCCAGCAGTTTACGGGGGTCTGACTATGGCTACACCTTC
TRBJ1-2 | TRBD1 | NA | TRBV6-5 | CASSPDRGGYGYTF | TGTGCCAGCAGTCCGGACAGGGGTGGCTATGGCTACACCTTC
TRBJ2-1 | TRBD1 | NA | TRBV5-4 | CASSGGQGINNEQFF | TGTGCCAGCAGCGGGGGACAGGGAATAAACAATGAGCAGTTCTTC
TRBJ1-1 | TRBD1 | NA | TRBV12-5 | CASGLRQGNTEAFF | TGTGCTAGTGGTTTGAGACAGGGGAACACTGAAGCTTTCTTT
TRBJ1-2 | NA | NA | TRBV9 | CASMSGEYGYTF | TGTGCCAGCATGTCAGGGGAATATGGCTACACCTTC
TRBJ2-3 | TRBD1 | NA | TRBV9 | CASSTDRGTDTQYF | TGTGCCAGCAGCACAGACAGGGGCACAGATACGCAGTATTTT
TRBJ2-3 | TRBD1 | NA | TRBV5-1 | CASRPPGQGSSPTDTQYF | TGCGCCAGCAGACCCCCGGGACAGGGGTCCTCCCCCACAGATACGCAGTATTTT
TRBJ1-2 | TRBD1 | NA | TRBV28 | CASTFRGLNYGYTF | TGTGCCAGCACTTTCAGGGGGCTTAACTATGGCTACACCTTC
TRBJ1-2 | TRBD1 | NA | TRBV28 | CASGYRGLGYGYTF | TGTGCCAGCGGATACAGGGGGCTTGGATATGGCTACACCTTC
TRBJ1-2 | TRBD1 | NA | TRBV7-6 | CASSTPTGYGYTF | TGTGCCAGCAGCACACCGACAGGGTATGGCTACACCTTC
TRBJ2-5 | TRBD2 | once | TRBV5-1 | CASRIIGTSGQETQYF | TGCGCCAGCAGAATTATAGGGACTAGCGGCCAAGAGACCCAGTACTTC
TRBJ2-5 | TRBD2 | NA | TRBV5-1 | CASRYLSGGPEETQYF | TGCGCCAGCCGTTACCTTAGCGGGGGGCCAGAAGAGACCCAGTACTTC
TRBJ2-7 | NA | NA | TRBV10-3 | CAIWQGRYEQYF | TGTGCCATCTGGCAGGGGCGCTACGAGCAGTACTTC
TRBJ2-7 | TRBD1 | NA | TRBV11-2 | CASSLVLGTGGAQDEQYF | TGTGCCAGCAGCTTAGTTCTAGGGACAGGGGGCGCACAGGACGAGCAGTACTTC
TRBJ2-1 | TRBD2 | once | TRBV4-3 | CASSRLAGGYNEQFF | TGCGCCAGCAGCCGATTAGCGGGTGGGTACAATGAGCAGTTCTTC
TRBJ1-6 | NA | NA | TRBV5-5 | CASSLEGTYNSPLHF | TGTGCCAGCAGCTTAGAAGGGACTTATAATTCACCCCTCCACTTT
TRBJ2-1 | TRBD2 | once | TRBV7-3 | CASSWTSDNEQFF | TGTGCCAGCAGTTGGACTAGCGACAATGAGCAGTTCTTC
TRBJ2-2 | TRBD2 | NA | TRBV3-1/TRBV3-2 | CASSQKRTSGGGTGELFF | TGTGCCAGCAGCCAAAAACGGACTAGCGGGGGAGGCACCGGGGAGCTGTTTTTT
TRBJ2-1 | TRBD2 | NA | TRBV9 | CASSAGRLAGSEQFF | TGTGCCAGCAGCGCCGGTAGGCTAGCGGGGAGCGAGCAGTTCTTC
TRBJ1-5 | TRBD1 | NA | TRBV19 | CASSIDMTGNQPQHF | TGTGCCAGTAGTATAGACATGACAGGGAATCAGCCCCAGCATTTT
TRBJ1-4 | NA | NA | TRBV2 | CAGRERNEKLFF | TGTGCCGGAAGGGAGAGGAATGAAAAACTGTTTTTT
TRBJ2-3 | NA | NA | TRBV12-3/TRBV12-4 | CASSSDSPDTQYF | TGTGCCAGCAGTTCGGACTCTCCAGATACGCAGTATTTT
TRBJ1-4 | NA | NA | TRBV18 | CASSPPRGGEKLFF | TGTGCCAGCTCACCACCCAGGGGAGGGGAAAAACTGTTTTTT
TRBJ1-5 | NA | NA | TRBV4-1 | CASSQVPTGIGQPQHF | TGCGCCAGCAGCCAGGTTCCTACAGGGATCGGTCAGCCCCAGCATTTT
TRBJ2-5 | TRBD1 | NA | TRBV2 | CASRQQGARQETQYF | TGTGCCAGCAGGCAACAGGGGGCTCGACAAGAGACCCAGTACTTC
TRBJ1-1 | NA | NA | TRBV7-6 | CASSLVRALNTEAFF | TGTGCCAGCAGCTTAGTCAGGGCCCTGAACACTGAAGCTTTCTTT
TRBJ1-1 | NA | NA | TRBV5-1 | CASSLVLGQSFEAFF | TGCGCCAGCAGCTTGGTACTAGGACAGAGCTTCGAAGCTTTCTTT
TRBJ2-2 | TRBD1 | NA | TRBV7-8 | CASTIQGARTGELFF | TGTGCCAGCACGATCCAGGGGGCAAGGACCGGGGAGCTGTTTTTT
TRBJ1-1 | NA | once | TRBV5-6 | CASTLRAAGENTEAFF | TGTGCCAGCACCCTAAGGGCCGCCGGGGAGAACACTGAAGCTTTCTTT
TRBJ1-4 | NA | NA | TRBV5-4 | CASSLDRSNEKLFF | TGTGCCAGCAGCTTGGACAGGTCTAATGAAAAACTGTTTTTT
TRBJ1-5 | NA | NA | TRBV28 | CASSLLDPVGLYSNQPQHF | TGTGCCAGCAGTTTATTGGACCCGGTCGGACTCTATAGCAATCAGCCCCAGCATTTT
TRBJ2-3 | NA | NA | TRBV19 | CASSNGGVSTDTQYF | TGTGCCAGTAGTAATGGGGGCGTCAGCACAGATACGCAGTATTTT
TRBJ2-1 | TRBD2 | NA | TRBV7-3 | CASSLSGTSGGLYNEQFF | TGTGCCAGCAGCTTATCCGGTACTAGCGGGGGGTTGTACAATGAGCAGTTCTTC
TRBJ2-3 | NA | NA | TRBV3-1/TRBV3-2 | CASSHLGAKDTDTQYF | TGTGCCAGCAGCCATTTAGGGGCAAAGGACACAGATACGCAGTATTTT
TRBJ1-1 | NA | NA | TRBV5-6 | CASSFRTEAFF | TGTGCCAGCAGCTTTAGGACAGAAGCTTTCTTT
TRBJ2-7 | NA | NA | TRBV6-5 | CATADYYYEQYF | TGTGCCACGGCGGACTACTACTACGAGCAGTACTTC
TRBJ2-4 | NA | NA | TRBV3-1/TRBV3-2 | CASSPQMSGKNIQYF | TGTGCCAGCAGCCCTCAAATGTCGGGCAAAAACATTCAGTACTTC
TRBJ1-1 | TRBD1 | NA | TRBV7-8 | CASSPFGQGTAFF | TGTGCCAGCAGCCCGTTCGGACAGGGTACAGCTTTCTTT
TRBJ1-3 | NA | NA | TRBV5-5 | CASSQRVVLAGISGNTIYF | TGTGCCAGCAGTCAACGGGTTGTTCTAGCGGGGATCTCTGGAAACACCATATATTTT
TRBJ2-3 | TRBD1 | NA | TRBV28 | CATRTGVRDTQYF | TGTGCCACCAGGACAGGGGTTAGAGATACGCAGTATTTT
TRBJ2-1 | TRBD1 | NA | TRBV29-1 | CSVDGGTGLYNEQFF | TGCAGCGTTGACGGAGGGACAGGCCTCTACAATGAGCAGTTCTTC
TRBJ1-1 | TRBD1 | few | TRBV28 | CASSYLQGSGNTEAFF | TGTGCCAGCAGTTACTTACAGGGGAGTGGGAACACTGAAGCTTTCTTT
TRBJ2-2 | TRBD1 | NA | TRBV27 | CASSLFGQGNTGELFF | TGTGCCAGCAGTTTATTCGGACAGGGGAACACCGGGGAGCTGTTTTTT
TRBJ2-1 | NA | NA | TRBV5-4 | CASSTPGQEQFF | TGTGCCAGCAGCACCCCCGGACAGGAGCAGTTCTTC
TRBJ1-2 | NA | NA | TRBV4-3 | CASSQDRFLSDSYGYTF | TGCGCCAGCAGCCAAGACAGATTCTTATCAGACAGCTATGGCTACACCTTC
TRBJ1-2 | NA | once | TRBV2 | CASSPGGEGYTF | TGTGCCAGCAGCCCAGGAGGTGAGGGCTACACCTTC
TRBJ1-1 | TRBD1 | NA | TRBV4-1 | CASSFTGTGNTEAFF | TGCGCCAGCAGCTTTACCGGGACAGGCAACACTGAAGCTTTCTTT
TRBJ2-1 | NA | NA | TRBV18 | CASSPLGGSRRQDNEQFF | TGTGCCAGCTCACCCCTGGGGGGATCCAGACGGCAAGACAATGAGCAGTTCTTC